This record covers a single TCR beta chain. Profiling relied on immunoSEQ multiplex PCR, and the TCRdb table lists in-frame clones only, not all of them. This sample has under 350,000 clones, with roughly 90% found just once. The sample originates from a study of blood T cell repertoires in COVID-19. The germline CDR1 and CDR2 sequences are SGHRS and YFSETQ. V lost 4 bases, J lost 6 bases, and 3 bases stayed unmatched. The CDR3 runs to 13 residues. The sequence derives from a man between 35 and 55 years old with acute or convalescent COVID-19. The sequenced material came from peripheral blood. The chain couples TRBV5-1 to TRBJ2-3; TRBD1 matches 9 bases. The DNA for the CDR3 is TGCGCCAGCAGCCGAGGACAGGGGGATACGCAGTATTTT. This translates into CASSRGQGDTQYF.